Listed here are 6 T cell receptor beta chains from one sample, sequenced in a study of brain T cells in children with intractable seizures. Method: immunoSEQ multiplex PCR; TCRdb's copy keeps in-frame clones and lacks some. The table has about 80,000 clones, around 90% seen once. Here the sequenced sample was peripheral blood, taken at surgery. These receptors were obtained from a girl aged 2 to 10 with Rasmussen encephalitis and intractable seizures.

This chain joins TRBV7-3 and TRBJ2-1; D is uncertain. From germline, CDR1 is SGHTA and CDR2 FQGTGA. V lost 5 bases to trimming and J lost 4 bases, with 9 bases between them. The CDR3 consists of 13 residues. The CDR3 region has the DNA TGTGCCAGCAGCCCGCCGGTTTACAATGAGCAGTTCTTC. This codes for CASSPPVYNEQFF.

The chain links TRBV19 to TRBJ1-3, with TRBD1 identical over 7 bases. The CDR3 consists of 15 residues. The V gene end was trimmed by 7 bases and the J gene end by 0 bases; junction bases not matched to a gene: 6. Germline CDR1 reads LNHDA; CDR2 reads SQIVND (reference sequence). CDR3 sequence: CASTIDRDSGNTIYF. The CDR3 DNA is TGTGCCAGTACCATAGACAGGGACTCTGGAAACACCATATATTTT.

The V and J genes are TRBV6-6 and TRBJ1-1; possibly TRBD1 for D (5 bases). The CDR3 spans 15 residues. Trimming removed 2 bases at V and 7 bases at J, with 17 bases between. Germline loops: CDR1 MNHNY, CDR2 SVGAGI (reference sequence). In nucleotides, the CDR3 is TGTGCCAGCAGTTACAGTGGTGGGGGGGGTTTTGAAGCTTTCTTT. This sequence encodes CASSYSGGGGFEAFF.

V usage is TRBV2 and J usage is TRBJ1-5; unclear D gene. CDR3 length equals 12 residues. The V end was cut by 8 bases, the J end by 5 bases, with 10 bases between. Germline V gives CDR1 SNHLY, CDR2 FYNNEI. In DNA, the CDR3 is TGTGCCAGCGGAGGCGGGTATCAGCCCCAGCATTTT. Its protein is CASGGGYQPQHF.

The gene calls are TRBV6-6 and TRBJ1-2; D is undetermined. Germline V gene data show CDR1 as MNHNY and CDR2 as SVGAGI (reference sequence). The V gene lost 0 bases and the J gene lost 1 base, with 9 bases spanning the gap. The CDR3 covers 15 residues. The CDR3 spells CASSYSPELNYGYTF. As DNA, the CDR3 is TGTGCCAGCAGTTACTCGCCAGAACTTAACTATGGCTACACCTTC.

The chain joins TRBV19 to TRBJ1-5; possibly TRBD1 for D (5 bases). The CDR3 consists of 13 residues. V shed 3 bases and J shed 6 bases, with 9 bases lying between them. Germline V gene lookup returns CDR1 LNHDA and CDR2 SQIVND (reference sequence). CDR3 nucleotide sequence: TGTGCCAGTAGTATTATCGGGGGTCAGCCCCAGCATTTT. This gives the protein CASSIIGGQPQHF.